This T cell receptor (beta chain) stems from a study of T cells after yellow fever vaccination. The V gene's germline CDR1 is ENHRY and CDR2 SYGVKD. The V and J ends lost 6 bases and 6 bases respectively, with 12 bases between them. This CDR3 comprises 12 residues. This clonotype was observed a few times. As yet, its antigen is unknown. A process of 5'RACE template switching, which added a universal primer site and UMIs, was used to make TCR cDNA. TCRdb recomputed calls from the 5' RACE reads with MiXCR, one row per CDR3 protein. The sample lists approximately 600,000 distinct CDR3 sequences, more than 9% seen once, with around 14% in the top ten. Study-level results: Reappearance after the booster was seen for most primary-vaccination clones, at roughly 96% CD4 and less than 90% CD8.

The chain couples TRBV10-3 to TRBJ2-7; weak D call: TRBD1 (6 bases). The source is a man aged 30 to 39 who received the YFV17D yellow fever vaccine. Sample: PBMCs, taken on the day of the yellow fever booster vaccination. The CDR3 spells CAISGQTPEQYF. In DNA, the CDR3 is TGTGCCATCAGCGGACAGACCCCCGAGCAGTACTTC.